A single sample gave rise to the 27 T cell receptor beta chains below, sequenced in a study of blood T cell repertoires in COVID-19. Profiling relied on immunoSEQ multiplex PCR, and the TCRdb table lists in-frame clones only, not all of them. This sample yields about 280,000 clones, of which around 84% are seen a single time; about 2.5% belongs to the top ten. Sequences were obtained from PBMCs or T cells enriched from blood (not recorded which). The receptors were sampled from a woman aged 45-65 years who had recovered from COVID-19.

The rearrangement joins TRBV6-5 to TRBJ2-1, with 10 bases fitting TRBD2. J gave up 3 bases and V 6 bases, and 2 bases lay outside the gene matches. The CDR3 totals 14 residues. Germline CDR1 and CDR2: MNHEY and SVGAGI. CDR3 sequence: CASSLAGGYNEQFF. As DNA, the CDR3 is TGTGCCAGCAGCTTAGCGGGGGGCTACAATGAGCAGTTCTTC.

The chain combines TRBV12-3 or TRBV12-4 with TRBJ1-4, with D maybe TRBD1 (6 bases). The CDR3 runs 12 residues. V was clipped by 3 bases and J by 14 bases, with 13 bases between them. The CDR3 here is CASSFTGQRLFF. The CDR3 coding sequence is TGTGCCAGCAGTTTTACCGGACAGAGGCTGTTTTTT.

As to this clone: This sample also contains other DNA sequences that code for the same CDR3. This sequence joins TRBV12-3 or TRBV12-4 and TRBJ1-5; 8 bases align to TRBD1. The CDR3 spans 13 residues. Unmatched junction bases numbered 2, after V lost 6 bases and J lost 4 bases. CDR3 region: CASRRQGNQPQHF. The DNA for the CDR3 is TGTGCCAGCAGGCGACAGGGGAATCAGCCCCAGCATTTT.

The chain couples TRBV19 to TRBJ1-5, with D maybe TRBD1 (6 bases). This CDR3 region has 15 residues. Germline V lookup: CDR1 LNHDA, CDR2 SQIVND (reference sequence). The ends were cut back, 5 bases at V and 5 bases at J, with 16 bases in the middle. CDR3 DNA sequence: TGTGCCAGTAGTTCGGGGACAAGCCAAGATCAGCCCCAGCATTTT. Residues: CASSSGTSQDQPQHF.

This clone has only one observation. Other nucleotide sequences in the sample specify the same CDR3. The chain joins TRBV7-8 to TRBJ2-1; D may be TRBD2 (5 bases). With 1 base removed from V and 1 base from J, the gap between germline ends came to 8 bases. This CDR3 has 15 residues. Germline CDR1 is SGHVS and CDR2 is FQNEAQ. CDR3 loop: CASSLEGSSYNEQFF. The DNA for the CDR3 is TGTGCCAGCAGCTTAGAAGGGAGTTCCTACAATGAGCAGTTCTTC.

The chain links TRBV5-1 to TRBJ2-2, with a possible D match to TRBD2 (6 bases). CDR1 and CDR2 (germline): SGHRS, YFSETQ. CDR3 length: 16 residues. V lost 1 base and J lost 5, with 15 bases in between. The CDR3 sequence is CASSLSLWRETGELFF. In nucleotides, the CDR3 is TGCGCCAGCAGCTTGAGCTTGTGGAGGGAAACCGGGGAGCTGTTTTTT.

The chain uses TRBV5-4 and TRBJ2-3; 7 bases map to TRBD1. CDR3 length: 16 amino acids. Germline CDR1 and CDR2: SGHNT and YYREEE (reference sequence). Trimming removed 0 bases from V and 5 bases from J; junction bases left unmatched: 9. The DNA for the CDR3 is TGTGCCAGCAGCTTGGGTCTTCAGGGGGTAGGAGATACGCAGTATTTT. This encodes CASSLGLQGVGDTQYF.

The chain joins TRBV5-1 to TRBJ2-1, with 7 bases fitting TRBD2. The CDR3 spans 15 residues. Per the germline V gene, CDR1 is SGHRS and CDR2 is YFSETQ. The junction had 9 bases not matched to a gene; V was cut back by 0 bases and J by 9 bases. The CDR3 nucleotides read TGCGCCAGCAGCTTGGAGATAGCGGGTGTAGGTGAGCAGTTCTTC. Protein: CASSLEIAGVGEQFF.

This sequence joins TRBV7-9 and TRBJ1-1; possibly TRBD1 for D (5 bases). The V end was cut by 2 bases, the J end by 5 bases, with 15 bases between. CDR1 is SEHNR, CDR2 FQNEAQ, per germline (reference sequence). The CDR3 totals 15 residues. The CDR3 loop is CASSLTETDVTEAFF. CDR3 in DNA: TGTGCCAGCAGCTTAACCGAGACAGATGTTACTGAAGCTTTCTTT. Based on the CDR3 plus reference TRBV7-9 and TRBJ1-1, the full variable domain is DTGVSQNPRHKITKRGQNVTFRCDPISEHNRLYWYRQTLGQGPEFLTYFQNEAQLEKSRLLSDRFSAERPKGSFSTLEIQRTEQGDSAMYLCASSLTETDVTEAFFGQGTRLTVV.

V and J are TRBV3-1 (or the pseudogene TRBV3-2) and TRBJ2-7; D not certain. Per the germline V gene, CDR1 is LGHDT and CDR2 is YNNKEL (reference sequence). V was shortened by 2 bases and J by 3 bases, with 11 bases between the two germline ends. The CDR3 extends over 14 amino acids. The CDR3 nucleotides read TGTGCCAGCAGCCAACACCCTGTGAGCTACGAGCAGTACTTC. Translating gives CASSQHPVSYEQYF.

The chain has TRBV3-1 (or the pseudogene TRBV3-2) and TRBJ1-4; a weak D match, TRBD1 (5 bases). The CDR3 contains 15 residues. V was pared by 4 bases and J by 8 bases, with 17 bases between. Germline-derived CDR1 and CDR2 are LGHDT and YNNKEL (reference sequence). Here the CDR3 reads CASSPAWGVNEKLFF. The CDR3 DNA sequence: TGTGCCAGCAGCCCCGCCTGGGGGGTTAACGAAAAACTGTTTTTT.

The CDR3 DNA follows: TGCGCCAGCAGCCAAGACATGGGGCTGTGGGGCAATCAGCCCCAGCATTTT. Translated: CASSQDMGLWGNQPQHF. This chain links TRBV4-1 with TRBJ1-5; perhaps TRBD1 as D (5 bases). Per the germline V gene, CDR1 is MGHRA and CDR2 is YSYEKL. The V and J ends lost 0 bases and 2 bases respectively, with 14 bases between them. The CDR3 consists of 17 residues.

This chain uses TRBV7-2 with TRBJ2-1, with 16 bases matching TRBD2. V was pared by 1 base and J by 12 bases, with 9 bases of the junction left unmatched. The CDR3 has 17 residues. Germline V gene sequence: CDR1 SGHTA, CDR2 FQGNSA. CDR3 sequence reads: CASSLVGTSGRGLGQFF. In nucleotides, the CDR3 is TGTGCCAGCAGCTTAGTCGGGACTAGCGGGAGGGGGCTGGGGCAGTTCTTC. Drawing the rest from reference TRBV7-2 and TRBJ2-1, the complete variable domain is GAGVSQSPSNKVTEKGKDVELRCDPISGHTALYWYRQSLGQGLEFLIYFQGNSAPDKSGLPSDRFSAERTGGSVSTLTIQRTQQEDSAVYLCASSLVGTSGRGLGQFFGPGTRLTVL.

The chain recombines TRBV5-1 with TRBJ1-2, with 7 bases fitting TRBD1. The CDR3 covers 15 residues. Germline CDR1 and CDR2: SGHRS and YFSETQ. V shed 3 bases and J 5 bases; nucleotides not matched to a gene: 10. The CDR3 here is CASSSNPDRAYGYTF. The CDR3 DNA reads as TGCGCCAGCAGCTCGAACCCAGACAGGGCTTATGGCTACACCTTC.

The CDR3 region is CASSFLGQGAKNIQYF. The DNA of the CDR3 is TGCGCCAGCAGCTTTTTGGGACAGGGGGCCAAAAACATTCAGTACTTC. J is TRBJ2-4 and V is TRBV5-1; 10 positions agree with TRBD1. V shed 2 bases and J 1 base; nucleotides not matched to a gene: 3. This CDR3 region has 16 residues. The V gene's germline CDR1 is SGHRS and CDR2 YFSETQ.

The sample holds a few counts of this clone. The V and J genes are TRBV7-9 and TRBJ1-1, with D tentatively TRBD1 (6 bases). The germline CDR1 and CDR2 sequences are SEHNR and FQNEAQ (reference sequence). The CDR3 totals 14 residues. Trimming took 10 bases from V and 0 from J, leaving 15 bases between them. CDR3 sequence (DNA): TGTGCCATCATATTACAGGGCATGAACACTGAAGCTTTCTTT. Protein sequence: CAIILQGMNTEAFF.

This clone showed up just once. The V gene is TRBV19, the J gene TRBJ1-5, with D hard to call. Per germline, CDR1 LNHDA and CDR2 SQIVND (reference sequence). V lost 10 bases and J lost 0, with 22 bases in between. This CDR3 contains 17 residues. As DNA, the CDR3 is TGTGCCACCCGGGGTTTTCGCGCTACCTATAGCAATCAGCCCCAGCATTTT. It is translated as CATRGFRATYSNQPQHF.

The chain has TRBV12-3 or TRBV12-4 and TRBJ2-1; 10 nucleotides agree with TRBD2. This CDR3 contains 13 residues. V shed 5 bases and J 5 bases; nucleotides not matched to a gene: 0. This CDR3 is CASSSGRDNEQFF. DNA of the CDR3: TGTGCCAGCAGTAGCGGGAGGGACAATGAGCAGTTCTTC.

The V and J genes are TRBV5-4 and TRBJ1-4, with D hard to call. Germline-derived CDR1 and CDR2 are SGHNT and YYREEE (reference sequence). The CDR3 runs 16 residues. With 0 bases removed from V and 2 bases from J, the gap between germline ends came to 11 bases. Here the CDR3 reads CASSLASTGTNEKLFF. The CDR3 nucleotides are TGTGCCAGCAGCTTGGCTTCGACGGGGACTAATGAAAAACTGTTTTTT.

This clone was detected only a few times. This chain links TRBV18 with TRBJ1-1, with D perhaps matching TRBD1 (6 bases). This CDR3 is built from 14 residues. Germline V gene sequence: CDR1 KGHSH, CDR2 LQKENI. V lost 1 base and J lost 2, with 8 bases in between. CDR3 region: CASSPQGQNTEAFF. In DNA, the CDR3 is TGTGCCAGCTCACCACAGGGACAAAACACTGAAGCTTTCTTT.

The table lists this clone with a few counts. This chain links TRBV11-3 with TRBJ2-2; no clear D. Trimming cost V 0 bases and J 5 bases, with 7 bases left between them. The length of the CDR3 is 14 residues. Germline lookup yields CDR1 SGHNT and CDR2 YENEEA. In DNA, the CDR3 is TGTGCCAGCAGCTTAGATCCGGTTACCGGGGAGCTGTTTTTT. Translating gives CASSLDPVTGELFF.

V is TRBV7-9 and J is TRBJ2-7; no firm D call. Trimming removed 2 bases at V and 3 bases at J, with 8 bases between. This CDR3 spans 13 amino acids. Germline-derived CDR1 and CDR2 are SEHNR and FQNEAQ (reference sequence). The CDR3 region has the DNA TGTGCCAGCAGCTTACACAGTAGCTACGAGCAGTACTTC. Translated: CASSLHSSYEQYF.

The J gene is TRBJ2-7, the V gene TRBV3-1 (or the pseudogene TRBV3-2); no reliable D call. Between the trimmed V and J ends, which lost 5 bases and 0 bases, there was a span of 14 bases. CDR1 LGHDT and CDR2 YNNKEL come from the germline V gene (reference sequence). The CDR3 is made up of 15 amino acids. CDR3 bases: TGTGCCAGCAGCAAAGGGCCCCGCGGCTCCTACGAGCAGTACTTC. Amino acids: CASSKGPRGSYEQYF.

CDR3 DNA: TGCAGCGCTTCGAGTAGTAACACTGAAGCTTTCTTT. It specifies CSASSSNTEAFF. The chain has TRBV29-1 and TRBJ1-1; D gene uncertain. Between the trimmed V and J ends, which lost 7 bases and 2 bases, there was a span of 11 bases. Germline CDR1 and CDR2: SQVTM and ANQGSEA. The CDR3 is 12 amino acids.

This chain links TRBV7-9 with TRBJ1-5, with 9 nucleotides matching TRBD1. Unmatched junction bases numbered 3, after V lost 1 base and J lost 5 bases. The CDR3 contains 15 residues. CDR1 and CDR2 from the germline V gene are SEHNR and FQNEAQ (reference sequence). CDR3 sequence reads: CASSLEGQGHQPQHF. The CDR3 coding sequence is TGTGCCAGCAGCTTAGAGGGACAGGGACATCAGCCCCAGCATTTT. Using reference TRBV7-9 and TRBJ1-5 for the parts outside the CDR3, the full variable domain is DTGVSQNPRHKITKRGQNVTFRCDPISEHNRLYWYRQTLGQGPEFLTYFQNEAQLEKSRLLSDRFSAERPKGSFSTLEIQRTEQGDSAMYLCASSLEGQGHQPQHFGDGTRLSIL.

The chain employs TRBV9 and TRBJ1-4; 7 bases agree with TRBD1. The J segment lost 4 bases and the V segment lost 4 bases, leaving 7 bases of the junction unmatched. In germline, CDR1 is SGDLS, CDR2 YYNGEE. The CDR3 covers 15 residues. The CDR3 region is CASSQRTGDNEKLFF. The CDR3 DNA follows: TGTGCCAGCAGCCAACGAACAGGGGATAATGAAAAACTGTTTTTT. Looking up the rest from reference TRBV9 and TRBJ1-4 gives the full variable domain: DSGVTQTPKHLITATGQRVTLRCSPRSGDLSVYWYQQSLDQGLQFLIQYYNGEERAKGNILERFSAQQFPDLHSELNLSSLELGDSALYFCASSQRTGDNEKLFFGSGTQLSVL.

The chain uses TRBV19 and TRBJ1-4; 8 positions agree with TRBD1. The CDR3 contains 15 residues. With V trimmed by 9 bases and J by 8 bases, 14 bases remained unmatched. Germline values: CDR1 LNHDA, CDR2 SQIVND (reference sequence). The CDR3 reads CASQTPTGVGEKLFF. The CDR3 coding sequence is TGTGCCAGCCAGACTCCGACAGGGGTGGGGGAAAAACTGTTTTTT.